Listed here are 2 T cell receptor beta chains from one sample, sequenced in a study of identical twins. TCRdb recomputed calls from the 5' RACE reads with MiXCR, one row per CDR3 protein. This sample carries roughly 280,000 distinct CDR3 sequences, roughly 10% of them seen once, and the ten largest clones take roughly 6.8%. This sample also appeared in a second study, on yellow fever vaccine responses in identical twins.

Sequenced input: CD8+ T cells sorted from blood. The receptors here all came from a woman aged 18-29 years in good health.

V is TRBV6-1 and J is TRBJ2-3, with D possibly being TRBD1 or TRBD2 (6 bases each). CDR1 is MNHNS, CDR2 SASEGT, per germline. This CDR3 has 16 amino acids. V shed 1 base and J shed 3 bases, with 14 bases lying between them. The CDR3 DNA reads as TGTGCCAGCAGTGAAGTCGGGGGCTGGGGGACAGATACGCAGTATTTT. Translating gives CASSEVGGWGTDTQYF.

J is TRBJ2-3 and V is TRBV3-1; 13 bases fit TRBD2. Germline lookup yields CDR1 LGHDT and CDR2 YNNKEL (reference sequence). V trimming: 4 bases; J trimming: 0 bases; junction bases outside the gene matches: 7. This CDR3 is 18 amino acids long. DNA of the CDR3: TGTGCCAGCAGCCCGGGACTAGCGGGGTTCCCCAGCACAGATACGCAGTATTTT. Translation: CASSPGLAGFPSTDTQYF.